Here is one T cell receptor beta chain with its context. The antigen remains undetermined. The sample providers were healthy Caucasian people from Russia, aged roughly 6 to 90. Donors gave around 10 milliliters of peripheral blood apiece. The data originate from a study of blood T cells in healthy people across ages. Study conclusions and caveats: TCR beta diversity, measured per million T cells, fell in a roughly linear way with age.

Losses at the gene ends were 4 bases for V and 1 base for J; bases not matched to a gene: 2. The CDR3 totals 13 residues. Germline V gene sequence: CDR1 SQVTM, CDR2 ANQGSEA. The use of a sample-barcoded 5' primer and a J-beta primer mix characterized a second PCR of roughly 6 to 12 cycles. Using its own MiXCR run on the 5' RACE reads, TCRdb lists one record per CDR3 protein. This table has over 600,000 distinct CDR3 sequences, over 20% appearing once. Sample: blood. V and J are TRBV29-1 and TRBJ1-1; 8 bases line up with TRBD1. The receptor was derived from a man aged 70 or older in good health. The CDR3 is CSVGQGTNTEAFF. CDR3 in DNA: TGCAGCGTTGGACAGGGGACGAACACTGAAGCTTTCTTT. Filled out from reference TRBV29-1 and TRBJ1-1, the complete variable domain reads SAVISQKPSRDICQRGTSLTIQCQVDSQVTMMFWYRQQPGQSLTLIATANQGSEATYESGFVIDKFPISRPNLTFSTLTVSNMSPEDSSIYLCSVGQGTNTEAFFGQGTRLTVV.